Detailed here is one T cell receptor beta chain. The entry originates in a study of blood T cell repertoires in COVID-19. Study as a whole: Both acute and convalescent COVID-19 samples were obtained from the United States, Italy and Spain.

V was trimmed by 4 bases and J by 4 bases, leaving 11 bases between them. Germline assignment: CDR1 SGHNT and CDR2 YYREEE (reference sequence). The CDR3 is 13 residues long. Under the authors' procedure: Cell counts per sample came from amplifying reference gene primers. The repertoire was sequenced with immunoSEQ multiplex PCR; TCRdb's copy has only in-frame clones and lacks some. The D gene and trimming were derived from the DNA, and the V and J assignments and clone size from that table. The table includes approximately 670,000 clones, approximately 90% detected once. The receptor comes from a woman aged 18-29 years with acute or convalescent COVID-19. This sequence joins TRBV5-4 and TRBJ1-1; the D gene is possibly TRBD1 (5 bases). The material sequenced was peripheral blood. In DNA, the CDR3 is TGTGCCAGCAGCCGGGGGGAGAGCACTGAAGCTTTCTTT. Its protein is CASSRGESTEAFF.